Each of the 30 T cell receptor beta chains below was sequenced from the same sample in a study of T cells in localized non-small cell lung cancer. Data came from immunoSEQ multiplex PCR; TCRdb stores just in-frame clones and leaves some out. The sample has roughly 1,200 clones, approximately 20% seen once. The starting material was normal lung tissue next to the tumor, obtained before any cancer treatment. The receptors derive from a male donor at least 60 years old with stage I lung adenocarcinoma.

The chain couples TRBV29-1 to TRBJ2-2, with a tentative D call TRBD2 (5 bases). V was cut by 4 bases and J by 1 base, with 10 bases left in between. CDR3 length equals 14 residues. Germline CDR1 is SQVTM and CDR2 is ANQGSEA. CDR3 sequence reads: CSVAGEWNTGELFF. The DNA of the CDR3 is TGCAGCGTTGCCGGGGAATGGAACACCGGGGAGCTGTTTTTT.

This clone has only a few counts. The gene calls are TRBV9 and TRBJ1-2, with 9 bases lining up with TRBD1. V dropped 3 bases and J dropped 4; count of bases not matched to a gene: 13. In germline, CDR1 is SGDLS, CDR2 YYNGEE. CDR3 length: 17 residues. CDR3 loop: CASSARDRAVRGYGYTF. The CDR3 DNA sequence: TGTGCCAGCAGCGCGCGGGACAGGGCAGTTCGTGGCTATGGCTACACCTTC.

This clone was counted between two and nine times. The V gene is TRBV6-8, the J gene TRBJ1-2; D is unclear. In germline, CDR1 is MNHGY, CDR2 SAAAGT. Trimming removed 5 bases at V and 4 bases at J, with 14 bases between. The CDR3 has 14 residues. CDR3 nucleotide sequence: TGTGCCAGCAGTGTCCTCGGGAGGTCCTATGGCTACACCTTC. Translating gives CASSVLGRSYGYTF.

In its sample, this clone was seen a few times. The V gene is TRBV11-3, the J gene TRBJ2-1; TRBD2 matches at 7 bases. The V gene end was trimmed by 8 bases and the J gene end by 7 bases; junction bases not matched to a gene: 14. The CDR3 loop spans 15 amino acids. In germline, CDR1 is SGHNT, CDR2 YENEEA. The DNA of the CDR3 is TGTGCCAGCTTACAGCGGGGAGGGCCAACGAATGAGCAGTTCTTC. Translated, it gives CASLQRGGPTNEQFF. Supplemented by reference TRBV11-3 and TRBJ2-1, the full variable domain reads EAGVVQSPRYKIIEKKQPVAFWCNPISGHNTLYWYLQNLGQGPELLIRYENEEAVDDSQLPKDRFSAERLKGVDSTLKIQPAELGDSAVYLCASLQRGGPTNEQFFGPGTRLTVL.

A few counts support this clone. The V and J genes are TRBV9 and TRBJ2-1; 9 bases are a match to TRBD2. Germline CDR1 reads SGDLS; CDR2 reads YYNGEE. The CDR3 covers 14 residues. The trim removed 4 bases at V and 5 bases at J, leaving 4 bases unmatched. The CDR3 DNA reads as TGTGCCAGCAGCCGCCTAGCGGGAAACAATGAGCAGTTCTTC. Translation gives CASSRLAGNNEQFF.

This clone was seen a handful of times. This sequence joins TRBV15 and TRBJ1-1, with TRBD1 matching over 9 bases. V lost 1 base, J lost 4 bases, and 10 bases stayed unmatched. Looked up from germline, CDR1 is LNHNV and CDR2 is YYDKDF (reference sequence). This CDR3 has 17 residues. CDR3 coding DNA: TGTGCCACCAGCAGAGGGAAGGACAGGGGAGGTAGCACTGAAGCTTTCTTT. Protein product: CATSRGKDRGGSTEAFF.

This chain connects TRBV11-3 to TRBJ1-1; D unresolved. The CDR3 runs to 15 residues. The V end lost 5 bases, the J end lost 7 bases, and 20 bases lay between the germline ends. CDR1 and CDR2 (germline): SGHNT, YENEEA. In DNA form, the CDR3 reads TGTGCCAGCAGCCATTCGTACGGTCGGACTTATGAAGCTTTCTTT. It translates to CASSHSYGRTYEAFF.

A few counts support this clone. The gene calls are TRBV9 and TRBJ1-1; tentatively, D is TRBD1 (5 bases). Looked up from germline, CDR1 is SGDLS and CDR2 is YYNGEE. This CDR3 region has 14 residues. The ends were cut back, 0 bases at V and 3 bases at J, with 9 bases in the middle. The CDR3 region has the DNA TGTGCCAGCAGCGTAGAGGGGCTAGACACTGAAGCTTTCTTT. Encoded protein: CASSVEGLDTEAFF.

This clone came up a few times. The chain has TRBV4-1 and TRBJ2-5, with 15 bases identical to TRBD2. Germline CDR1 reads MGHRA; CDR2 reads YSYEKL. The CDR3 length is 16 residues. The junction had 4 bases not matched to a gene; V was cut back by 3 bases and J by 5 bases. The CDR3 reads CASSQGLAGGGETQYF. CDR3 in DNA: TGCGCCAGCAGCCAGGGACTAGCGGGAGGAGGGGAGACCCAGTACTTC.

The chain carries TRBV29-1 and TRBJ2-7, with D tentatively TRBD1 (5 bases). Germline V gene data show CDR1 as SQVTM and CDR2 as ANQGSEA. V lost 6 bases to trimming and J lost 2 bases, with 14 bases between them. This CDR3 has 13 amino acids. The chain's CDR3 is CSVKGVLTYEQYF. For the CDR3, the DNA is TGCAGCGTGAAAGGGGTTCTGACCTACGAGCAGTACTTC.

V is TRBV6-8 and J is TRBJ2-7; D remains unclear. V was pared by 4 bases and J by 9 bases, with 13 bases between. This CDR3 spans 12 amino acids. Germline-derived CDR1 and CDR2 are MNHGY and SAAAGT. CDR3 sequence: CASSSPTAGQYF. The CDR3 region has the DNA TGTGCCAGCAGTTCACCGACGGCCGGGCAGTACTTC.

The CDR3 sequence is CASSGYPLEGSNNEQFF. The CDR3 DNA reads TGTGCCAGCAGCGGATACCCCCTGGAGGGCAGCAACAATGAGCAGTTCTTC. The chain has TRBV11-3 and TRBJ2-1, with a weak D call TRBD2 (6 bases). The V end lost 5 bases, the J end lost 5 bases, and 22 bases lay between the germline ends. The CDR3 runs to 17 residues. Germline V gene lookup returns CDR1 SGHNT and CDR2 YENEEA.

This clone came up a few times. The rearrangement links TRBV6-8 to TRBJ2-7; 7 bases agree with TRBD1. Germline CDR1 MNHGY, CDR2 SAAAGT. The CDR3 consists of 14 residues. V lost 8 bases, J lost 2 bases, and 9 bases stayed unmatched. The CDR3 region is CASSPGQTTYEQYF. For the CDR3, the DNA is TGTGCCAGCTCCCCGGGACAGACCACCTACGAGCAGTACTTC.

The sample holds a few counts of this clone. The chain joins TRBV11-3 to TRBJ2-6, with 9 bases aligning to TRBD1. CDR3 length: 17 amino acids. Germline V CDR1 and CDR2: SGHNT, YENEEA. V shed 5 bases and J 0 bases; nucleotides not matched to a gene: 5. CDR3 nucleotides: TGTGCCAGCAGCCCGGGGACAGGGAACTCTGGGGCCAACGTCCTGACTTTC. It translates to CASSPGTGNSGANVLTF.

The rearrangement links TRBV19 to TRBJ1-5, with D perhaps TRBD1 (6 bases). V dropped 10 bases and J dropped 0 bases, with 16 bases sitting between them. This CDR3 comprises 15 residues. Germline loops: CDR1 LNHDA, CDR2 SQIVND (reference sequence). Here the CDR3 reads CATKTGSNSNQPQHF. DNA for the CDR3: TGTGCCACCAAGACAGGTTCAAATAGCAATCAGCCCCAGCATTTT. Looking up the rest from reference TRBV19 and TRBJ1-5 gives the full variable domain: DGGITQSPKYLFRKEGQNVTLSCEQNLNHDAMYWYRQDPGQGLRLIYYSQIVNDFQKGDIAEGYSVSREKKESFPLTVTSAQKNPTAFYLCATKTGSNSNQPQHFGDGTRLSIL.

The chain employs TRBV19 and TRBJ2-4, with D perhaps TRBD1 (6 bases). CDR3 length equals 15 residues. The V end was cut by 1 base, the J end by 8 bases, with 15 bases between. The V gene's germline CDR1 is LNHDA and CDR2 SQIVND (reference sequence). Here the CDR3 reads CASSIGNRVIDIQYF. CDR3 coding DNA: TGTGCCAGTAGTATAGGTAACAGGGTAATAGACATTCAGTACTTC.

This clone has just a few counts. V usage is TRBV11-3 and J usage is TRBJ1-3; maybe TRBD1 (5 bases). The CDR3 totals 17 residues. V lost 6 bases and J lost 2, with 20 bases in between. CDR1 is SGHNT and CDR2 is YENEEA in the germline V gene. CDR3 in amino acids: CASSSAPPGYPGNTIYF. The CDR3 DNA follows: TGTGCCAGCAGTTCTGCGCCGCCAGGGTACCCTGGAAACACCATATATTTT.

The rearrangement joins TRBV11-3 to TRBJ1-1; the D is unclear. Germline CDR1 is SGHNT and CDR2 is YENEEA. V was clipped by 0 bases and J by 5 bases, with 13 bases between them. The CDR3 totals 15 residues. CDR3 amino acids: CASSLERLPGTEAFF. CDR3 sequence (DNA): TGTGCCAGCAGCTTAGAACGTCTTCCTGGGACTGAAGCTTTCTTT. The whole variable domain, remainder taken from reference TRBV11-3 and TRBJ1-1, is EAGVVQSPRYKIIEKKQPVAFWCNPISGHNTLYWYLQNLGQGPELLIRYENEEAVDDSQLPKDRFSAERLKGVDSTLKIQPAELGDSAVYLCASSLERLPGTEAFFGQGTRLTVV.

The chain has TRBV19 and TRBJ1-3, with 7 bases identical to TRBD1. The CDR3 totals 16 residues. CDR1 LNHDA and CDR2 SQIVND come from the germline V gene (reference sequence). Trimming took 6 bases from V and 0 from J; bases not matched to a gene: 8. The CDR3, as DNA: TGTGCCAGTAGGGGGGACAGCCAATCCTCTGGAAACACCATATATTTT. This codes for CASRGDSQSSGNTIYF.

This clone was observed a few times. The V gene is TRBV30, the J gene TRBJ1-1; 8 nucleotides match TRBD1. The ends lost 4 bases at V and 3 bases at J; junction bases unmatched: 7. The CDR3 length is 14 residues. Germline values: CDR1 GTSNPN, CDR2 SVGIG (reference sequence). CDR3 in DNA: TGTGCCTGGAACTTAGGACAGGGCGACACTGAAGCTTTCTTT. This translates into CAWNLGQGDTEAFF.

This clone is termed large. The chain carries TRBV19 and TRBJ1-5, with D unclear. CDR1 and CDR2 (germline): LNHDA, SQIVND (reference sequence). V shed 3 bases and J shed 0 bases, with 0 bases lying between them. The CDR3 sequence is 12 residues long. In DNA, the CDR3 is TGTGCCAGTAGTATTAGCAATCAGCCCCAGCATTTT. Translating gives CASSISNQPQHF.

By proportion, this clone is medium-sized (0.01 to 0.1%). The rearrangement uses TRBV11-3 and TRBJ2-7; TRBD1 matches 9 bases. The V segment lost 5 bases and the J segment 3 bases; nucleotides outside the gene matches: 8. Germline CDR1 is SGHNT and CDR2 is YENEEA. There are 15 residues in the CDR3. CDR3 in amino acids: CASSPKTGGYYEQYF. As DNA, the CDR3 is TGTGCCAGCAGCCCTAAGACAGGGGGTTACTACGAGCAGTACTTC.

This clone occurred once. The CDR3: CASSPPSRVTGELFF. The CDR3 DNA sequence: TGTGCCAGCTCACCACCTTCCAGGGTAACCGGGGAGCTGTTTTTT. The chain has TRBV18 and TRBJ2-2, with a tentative D call TRBD1 (5 bases). V shed 0 bases and J shed 5 bases, with 10 bases lying between them. The CDR3 totals 15 residues. The germline V gene encodes CDR1 KGHSH and CDR2 LQKENI.

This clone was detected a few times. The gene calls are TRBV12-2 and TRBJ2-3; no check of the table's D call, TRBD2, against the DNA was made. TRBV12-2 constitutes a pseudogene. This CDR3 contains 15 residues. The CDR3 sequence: CATSGGLDVRDTQYF. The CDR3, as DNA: TGTGCCACCTCCGGGGGTCTAGACGTTCGAGATACGCAGTATTTT.

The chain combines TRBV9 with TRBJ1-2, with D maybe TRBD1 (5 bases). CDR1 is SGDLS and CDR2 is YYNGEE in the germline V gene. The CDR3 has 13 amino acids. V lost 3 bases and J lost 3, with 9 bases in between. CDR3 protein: CASSGGTHYGYTF. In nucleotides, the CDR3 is TGTGCCAGCAGCGGAGGGACGCACTATGGCTACACCTTC.

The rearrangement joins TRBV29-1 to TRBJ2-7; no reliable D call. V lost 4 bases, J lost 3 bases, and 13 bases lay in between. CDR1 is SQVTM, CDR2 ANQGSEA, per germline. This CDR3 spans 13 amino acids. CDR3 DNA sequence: TGCAGCGTTGCGCCAGAGAACGTCTACGAGCAGTACTTC. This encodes CSVAPENVYEQYF.

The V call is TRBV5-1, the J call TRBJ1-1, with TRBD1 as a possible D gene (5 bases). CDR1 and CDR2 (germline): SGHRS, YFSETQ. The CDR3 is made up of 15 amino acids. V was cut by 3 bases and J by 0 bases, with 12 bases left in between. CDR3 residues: CASSSGDGVNTEAFF. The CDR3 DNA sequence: TGCGCCAGCAGCTCGGGGGACGGTGTGAACACTGAAGCTTTCTTT.

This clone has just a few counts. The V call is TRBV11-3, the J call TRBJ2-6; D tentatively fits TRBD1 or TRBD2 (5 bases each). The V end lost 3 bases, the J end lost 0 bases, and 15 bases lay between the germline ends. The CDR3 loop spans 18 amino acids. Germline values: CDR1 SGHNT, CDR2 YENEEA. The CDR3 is CASSLYSLGVSGANVLTF. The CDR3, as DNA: TGTGCCAGCAGCTTGTATAGTTTGGGGGTCTCTGGGGCCAACGTCCTGACTTTC.

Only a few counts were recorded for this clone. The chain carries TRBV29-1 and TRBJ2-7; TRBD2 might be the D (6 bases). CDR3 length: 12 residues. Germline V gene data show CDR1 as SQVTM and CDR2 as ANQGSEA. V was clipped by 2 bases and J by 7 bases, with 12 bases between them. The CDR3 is CSVEQGGREQYF. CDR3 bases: TGCAGCGTTGAACAGGGTGGGAGGGAGCAGTACTTC.

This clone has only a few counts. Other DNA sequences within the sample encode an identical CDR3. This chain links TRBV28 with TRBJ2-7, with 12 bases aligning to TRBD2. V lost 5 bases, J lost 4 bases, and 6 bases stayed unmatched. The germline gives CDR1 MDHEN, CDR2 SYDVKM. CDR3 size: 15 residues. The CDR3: CASSTPSGRVYEQYF. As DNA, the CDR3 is TGTGCCAGCAGTACTCCTAGCGGGAGGGTTTACGAGCAGTACTTC.